This T cell receptor beta chain was documented in a study of cytomegalovirus exposure and HLA in healthy donors. Study-wide points: For most TCR sequences rarity was the rule, although some public TCRs occurred in many donors. The authors listed around 150 TCR beta chains as cytomegalovirus-associated.

The PCR had 60 Vbeta and 13 Jbeta primers. The protocol was immunoSEQ multiplex PCR, while the TCRdb copy is restricted to in-frame clones and leaves out a portion. In the table there are 110,000 to 150,000 clones, 76% of which are singletons. Worth noting for this clone: Its antigen remains unidentified.

Germline CDR1 is MGHRA and CDR2 is YSYEKL. The V end lost 3 bases, the J end lost 13 bases, and 10 bases lay between the germline ends. The CDR3 is 11 residues long. Sequencing was done on a sample of PBMCs. The chain employs TRBV4-1 and TRBJ2-1; the D gene is possibly TRBD2 (5 bases). This receptor was obtained from a woman aged 40 to 50 in good health and CMV-seronegative. The CDR3 DNA reads as TGCGCCAGCAGCCAGGTCGGGAACCAGTTCTTC. Amino acids: CASSQVGNQFF.